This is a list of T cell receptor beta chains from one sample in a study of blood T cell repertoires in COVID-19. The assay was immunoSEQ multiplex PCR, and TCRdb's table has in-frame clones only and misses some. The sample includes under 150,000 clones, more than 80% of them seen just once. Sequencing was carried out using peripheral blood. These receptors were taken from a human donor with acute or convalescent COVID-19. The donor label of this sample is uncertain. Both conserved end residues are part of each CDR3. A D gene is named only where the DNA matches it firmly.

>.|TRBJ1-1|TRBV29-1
CSVHSKGGTEAFF
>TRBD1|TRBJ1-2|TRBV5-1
CASSIRTGNYGYTF
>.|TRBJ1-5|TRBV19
CASKDYGVGNQPQHF
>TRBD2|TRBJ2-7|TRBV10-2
CASSESSSGTYEQYF
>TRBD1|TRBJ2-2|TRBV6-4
CASRPGQGDTGELFF
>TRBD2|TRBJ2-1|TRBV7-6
CASSLSSGGAREQFF
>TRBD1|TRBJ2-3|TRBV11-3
CASSYSDRVPDTQYF
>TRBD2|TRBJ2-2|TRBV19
CASSSAGGRTGELFF
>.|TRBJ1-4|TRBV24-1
CATSDFSEEGKLFF
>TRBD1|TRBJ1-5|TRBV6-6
CASSLDRGHQPQHF
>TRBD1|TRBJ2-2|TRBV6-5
CAISTGATGELFF
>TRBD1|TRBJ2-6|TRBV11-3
CASSSGGPFSGANVLTF
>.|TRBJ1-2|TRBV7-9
CASSVAGNNGYTF
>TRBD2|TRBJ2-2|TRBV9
CASSVNPLSSGGWNTGELFF
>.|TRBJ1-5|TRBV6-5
CASRDSSYQPQHF
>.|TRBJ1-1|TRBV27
CASRILGALKDTEAFF